This T cell receptor beta chain stems from a study of T cells in localized non-small cell lung cancer. Study-level findings and limits: In adjacent lung, a median around 57 of the top 100 tumor clones were found. Uninvolved adjacent lung had more T cell clonality than any other tissue, topping tumor.

With regard to this clone: The antigen remains unidentified.

The method was immunoSEQ multiplex PCR; TCRdb's version includes in-frame clones alone and lacks a portion of them. Of approximately 40,000 clones in the sample, more than 75% are singletons; the top ten hold approximately 6.4%. CDR1 and CDR2 (germline): LNHDA, SQIVND (reference sequence). J was trimmed by 6 bases and V by 10 bases; bases with no gene match: 14. CDR3 length equals 15 residues. The V gene is TRBV19, the J gene TRBJ2-3; TRBD2 matches 9 bases. The clonotype comes from a man aged 40 to 75 with stage I lung adenocarcinoma. Sequencing was performed on peripheral blood, taken before any cancer treatment. The CDR3 nucleotides are TGTGCCACCGGGTCTCCAGCGGGAGGATCGGATACGCAGTATTTT. It encodes CATGSPAGGSDTQYF.